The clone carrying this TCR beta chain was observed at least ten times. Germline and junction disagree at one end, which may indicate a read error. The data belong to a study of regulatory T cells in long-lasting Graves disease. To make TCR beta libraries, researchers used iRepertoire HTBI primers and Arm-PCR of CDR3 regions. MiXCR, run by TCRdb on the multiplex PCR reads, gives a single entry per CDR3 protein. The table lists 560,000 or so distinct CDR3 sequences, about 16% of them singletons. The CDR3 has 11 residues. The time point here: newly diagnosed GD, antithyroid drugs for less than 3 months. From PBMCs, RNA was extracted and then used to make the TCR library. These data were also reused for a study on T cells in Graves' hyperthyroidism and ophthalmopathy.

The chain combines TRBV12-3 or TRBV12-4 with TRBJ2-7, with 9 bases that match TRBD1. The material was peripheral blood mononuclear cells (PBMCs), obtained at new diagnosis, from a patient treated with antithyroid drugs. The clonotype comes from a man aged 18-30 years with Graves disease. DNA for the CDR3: TGTGCCAGCAGTCAAGGGACAGGGAGCACGTTC. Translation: CASSQGTGSTF.